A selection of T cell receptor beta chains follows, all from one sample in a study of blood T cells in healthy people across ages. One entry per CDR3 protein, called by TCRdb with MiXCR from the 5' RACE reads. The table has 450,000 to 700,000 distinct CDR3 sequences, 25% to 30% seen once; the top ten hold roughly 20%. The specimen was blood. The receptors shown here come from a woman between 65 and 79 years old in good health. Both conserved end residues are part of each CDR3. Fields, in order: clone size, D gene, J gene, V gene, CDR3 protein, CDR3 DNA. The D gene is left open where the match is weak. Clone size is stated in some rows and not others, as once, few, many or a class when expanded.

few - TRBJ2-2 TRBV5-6 CASSLAGRNPTGELFF TGTGCCAGCAGCTTGGCAGGGAGAAATCCCACCGGGGAGCTGTTTTTT
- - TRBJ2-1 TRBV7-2 CASSLARGLTYNEQFF TGTGCCAGCAGCTTAGCCCGGGGCCTTACCTACAATGAGCAGTTCTTC
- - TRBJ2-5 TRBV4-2 CASSQGGYLQETQYF TGTGCCAGCAGCCAAGGCGGCTACCTCCAAGAGACCCAGTACTTC
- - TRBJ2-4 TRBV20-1 CSALVRDKNIQYF TGCAGTGCTTTGGTCCGTGACAAAAACATTCAGTACTTC
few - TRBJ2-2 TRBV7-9 CASPDGRGTGELFF TGTGCCAGTCCAGACGGCAGGGGCACCGGGGAGCTGTTTTTT
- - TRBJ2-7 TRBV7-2 CASSPRRSSYEQYF TGTGCCAGCAGCCCCCGAAGAAGCTCCTACGAGCAGTACTTC
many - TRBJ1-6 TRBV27 CASSLAGSSYNSPLHF TGTGCCAGCAGTTTAGCAGGCAGCTCCTATAATTCACCCCTCCACTTT
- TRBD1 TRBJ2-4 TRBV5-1 CASSSGQGLYIQYF TGCGCCAGCAGCTCCGGACAGGGGCTCTACATTCAGTACTTC
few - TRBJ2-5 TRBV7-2 CASSPTREETQYF TGTGCCAGCAGCCCGACCAGAGAAGAGACCCAGTACTTC
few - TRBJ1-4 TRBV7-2 CASSPLGGKLFF TGTGCCAGCAGCCCCCTTGGGGGAAAACTGTTTTTT
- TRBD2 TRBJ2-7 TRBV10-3 CAISESGGSYEQYF TGTGCCATCAGTGAAAGCGGGGGGTCCTACGAGCAGTACTTC
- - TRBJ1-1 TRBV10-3 CAIKTSVNTGAFF TGTGCCATCAAGACGTCGGTAAACACTGGAGCTTTCTTT
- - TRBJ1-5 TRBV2 CASSEWGMGQPQHF TGTGCCAGCAGTGAATGGGGGATGGGCCAGCCCCAGCATTTT
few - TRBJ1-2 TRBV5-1 CASRREGPGYTF TGCGCCAGCAGACGTGAAGGTCCTGGCTACACCTTC
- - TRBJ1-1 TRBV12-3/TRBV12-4 CASSFGTTGSAFF TGTGCCAGCAGTTTTGGGACTACTGGCTCCGCTTTCTTT
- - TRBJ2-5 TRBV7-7 CASSSGTAAETQYF TGTGCTAGCAGCTCAGGCACCGCGGCGGAGACCCAGTACTTC
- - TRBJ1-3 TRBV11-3 CASSLDGAGPGNTIYF TGTGCCAGCAGCTTAGATGGAGCAGGCCCTGGAAACACCATATATTTT
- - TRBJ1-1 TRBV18 CASSPRAGTMNTEAFF TGTGCCAGCTCACCACGGGCAGGTACCATGAACACTGAAGCTTTCTTT
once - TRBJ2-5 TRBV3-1 CASSPDSSGETQYF TGTGCCAGCAGCCCCGATTCATCGGGTGAGACCCAGTACTTC
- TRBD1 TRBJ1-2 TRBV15 CATSREPRQGGDYGYTF TGTGCCACCAGCAGAGAACCCCGACAGGGGGGAGACTATGGCTACACCTTC
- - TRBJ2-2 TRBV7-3 CASTEVSGTGELFF TGTGCCAGCACGGAGGTTTCGGGAACCGGGGAGCTGTTTTTT
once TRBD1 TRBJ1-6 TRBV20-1 CSARDSDRGGSYNSPLHF TGCAGTGCTAGAGATTCCGACAGGGGAGGATCCTATAATTCACCCCTCCACTTT
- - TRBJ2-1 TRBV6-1 CASSDSPSRNEQFF TGTGCCAGCAGCGACTCCCCTTCTCGCAATGAGCAGTTCTTC
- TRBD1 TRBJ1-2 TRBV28 CASSLLTGNYGYTF TGCGCCAGCAGTTTACTGACAGGGAACTATGGCTACACCTTC
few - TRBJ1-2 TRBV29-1 CSVRLQGRNCDGYTF TGCAGCGTTAGGTTGCAGGGGAGAAACTGTGATGGCTACACCTTC
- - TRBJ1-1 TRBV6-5 CASSFGRVAAEAFF TGTGCCAGCAGTTTTGGCAGGGTGGCGGCTGAAGCTTTCTTT
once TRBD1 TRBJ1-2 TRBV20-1 CSASPGGTDANYGYTF TGCAGTGCTAGCCCTGGGGGGACAGACGCTAACTATGGCTACACCTTC
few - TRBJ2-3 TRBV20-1 CSASLTFSTDTQYF TGCAGTGCTAGTCTGACTTTTAGCACAGATACGCAGTATTTT
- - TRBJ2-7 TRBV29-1 CSVVRATFPYEQYF TGCAGTGTTGTCCGAGCGACTTTCCCCTACGAGCAGTACTTC
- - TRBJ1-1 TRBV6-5 CASSYQAVLMGTEAFF TGTGCCAGCAGTTATCAGGCAGTTTTGATGGGCACTGAAGCTTTCTTT
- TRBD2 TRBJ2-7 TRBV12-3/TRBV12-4 CASRMASSGAYEQYF TGTGCCAGCAGGATGGCGTCTAGCGGGGCCTACGAGCAGTACTTC
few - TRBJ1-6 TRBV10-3 CAISGGWREPLHF TGTGCCATCAGCGGGGGGTGGAGGGAACCCCTCCACTTT
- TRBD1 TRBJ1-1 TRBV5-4 CASSPDRGATEAFF TGTGCCAGCAGCCCCGACAGGGGGGCCACTGAAGCTTTCTTT
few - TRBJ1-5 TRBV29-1 CSVGEDSNQPQHF TGCAGCGTTGGGGAAGATAGCAATCAGCCCCAGCATTTT
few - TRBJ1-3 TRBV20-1 CSAPATVLGNTIYF TGCAGTGCGCCCGCGACAGTCCTTGGAAACACCATATATTTT
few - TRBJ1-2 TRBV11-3 CASSFLAYGYTF TGTGCCAGCAGCTTTCTTGCGTATGGCTACACCTTC
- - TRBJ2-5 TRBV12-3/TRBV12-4 CASSPSSGGLETRF TGTGCCAGCAGTCCCTCCTCTGGGGGGTTGGAGACTCGGTTC
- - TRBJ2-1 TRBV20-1 CSARGGVFGHYEQFF TGCAGTGCTAGAGGCGGAGTATTTGGTCATTATGAGCAGTTCTTC
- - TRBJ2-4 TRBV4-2 CASSQVMAFKNIQYF TGTGCCAGCAGCCAAGTAATGGCATTCAAGAACATTCAGTACTTC
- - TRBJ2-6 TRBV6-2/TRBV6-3 CASGGTVSSGANVLTF TGTGCCAGCGGCGGGACCGTCTCCTCTGGGGCCAACGTCCTGACTTTC
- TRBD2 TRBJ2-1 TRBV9 CASSVHGKPGLADNEQFF TGTGCCAGCAGCGTGCACGGGAAACCGGGACTAGCGGACAATGAGCAGTTCTTC
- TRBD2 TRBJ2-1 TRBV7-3 CASSSQRGRDNEQFF TGTGCCAGCAGCTCCCAGCGGGGGCGGGACAATGAGCAGTTCTTC
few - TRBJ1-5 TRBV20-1 CSARDSTGYGSNQPQHF TGCAGTGCTAGAGATAGTACAGGGTACGGAAGCAATCAGCCCCAGCATTTT
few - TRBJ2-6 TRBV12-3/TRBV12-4 CASRSPSGANVLTF TGTGCCAGCAGATCTCCCTCTGGGGCCAACGTCCTGACTTTC
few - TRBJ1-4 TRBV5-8 CASSLRDGNEKLFF TGTGCCAGCAGTCTCCGGGACGGGAATGAAAAACTGTTTTTT
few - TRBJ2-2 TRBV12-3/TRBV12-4 CASRYSANTGELFF TGTGCCAGCCGCTACAGCGCGAACACCGGGGAGCTGTTTTTT
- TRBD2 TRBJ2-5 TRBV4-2 CASSRGTSGETYQETQYF TGTGCCAGCAGCCGGGGGACTAGCGGGGAAACCTACCAAGAGACCCAGTACTTC
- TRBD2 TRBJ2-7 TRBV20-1 CSASSGRGLYEQYF TGCAGTGCTAGTAGCGGGAGGGGATTATACGAGCAGTACTTC
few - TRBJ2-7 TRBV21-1 CASSKVRIEQYF TGTGCCAGCAGCAAAGTGAGGATCGAGCAGTACTTC
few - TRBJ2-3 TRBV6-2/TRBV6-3 CASSTTGTDTQYF TGTGCCAGCAGTACTACCGGGACAGATACGCAGTATTTT
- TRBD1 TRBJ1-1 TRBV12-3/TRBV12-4 CASSYGQANTEAFF TGTGCCAGCAGTTACGGACAGGCCAACACTGAAGCTTTCTTT
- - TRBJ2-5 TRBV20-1 CSPRGAETQYF TGCAGTCCTAGGGGCGCGGAGACCCAGTACTTC
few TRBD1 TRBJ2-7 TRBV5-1 CASTFGQGVGEQYF TGCGCCAGCACTTTCGGACAGGGGGTGGGGGAGCAGTACTTC
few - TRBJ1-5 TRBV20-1 CSATQRNQPQHF TGCAGTGCTACTCAAAGGAATCAGCCCCAGCATTTT